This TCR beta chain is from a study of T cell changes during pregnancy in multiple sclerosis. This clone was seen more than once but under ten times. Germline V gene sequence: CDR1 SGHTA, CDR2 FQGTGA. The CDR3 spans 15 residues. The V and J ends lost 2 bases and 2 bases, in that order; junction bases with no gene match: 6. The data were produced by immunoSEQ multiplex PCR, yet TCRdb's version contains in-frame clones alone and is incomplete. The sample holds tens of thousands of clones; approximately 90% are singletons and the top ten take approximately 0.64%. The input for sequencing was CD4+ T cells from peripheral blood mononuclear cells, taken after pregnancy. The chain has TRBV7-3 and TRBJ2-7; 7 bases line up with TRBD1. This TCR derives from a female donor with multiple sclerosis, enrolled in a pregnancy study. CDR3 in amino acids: CASSLAPGTAYEQYF. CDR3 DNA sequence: TGTGCCAGCAGCTTAGCCCCCGGGACAGCCTACGAGCAGTACTTC.